The 3 T cell receptor beta chains below were found in one sample sequenced in a study of PD-L1 blockade in urothelial cancer. Regarding time point: pretreatment peripheral blood. TCRdb keeps only in-frame clones here, not all; method: immunoSEQ multiplex PCR. The sample has around 71,000 clones, around four fifths seen once; the top ten hold approximately 7.1%. The sample here was PBMCs, taken around atezolizumab (anti-PD-L1) treatment. These receptors all stem from a man in his forties or fifties with urothelial cancer.

V and J are TRBV14 and TRBJ1-3, with 9 bases that match TRBD1. Germline CDR1 and CDR2: SGHDN and FVKESK. CDR3 length: 15 amino acids. V was clipped by 3 bases and J by 2 bases; unmatched bases: 2. The DNA of the CDR3 is TGTGCCAGCAGCCAGAGGACAGGGGCTGGAAACACCATATATTTT. Translation: CASSQRTGAGNTIYF.

This sequence joins TRBV7-9 and TRBJ2-5, with D maybe TRBD2 (6 bases). The germline V gene encodes CDR1 SEHNR and CDR2 FQNEAQ (reference sequence). With 5 bases removed from V and 4 bases from J, the gap between germline ends came to 11 bases. The CDR3 length is 13 residues. The chain's CDR3 is CASSPRAGETQYF. In DNA form, the CDR3 reads TGTGCCAGCAGCCCCCGAGCGGGAGAGACCCAGTACTTC.

This clone was detected only once. This chain uses TRBV28 with TRBJ2-3; 7 bases are a match to TRBD2. The CDR3 is 14 residues long. Germline assignment: CDR1 MDHEN and CDR2 SYDVKM. The V segment lost 6 bases and the J segment 1 base; nucleotides outside the gene matches: 4. CDR3 nucleotides: TGTGCCAGCAGAGAGCGGGAAGGCACAGATACGCAGTATTTT. Protein sequence: CASREREGTDTQYF.